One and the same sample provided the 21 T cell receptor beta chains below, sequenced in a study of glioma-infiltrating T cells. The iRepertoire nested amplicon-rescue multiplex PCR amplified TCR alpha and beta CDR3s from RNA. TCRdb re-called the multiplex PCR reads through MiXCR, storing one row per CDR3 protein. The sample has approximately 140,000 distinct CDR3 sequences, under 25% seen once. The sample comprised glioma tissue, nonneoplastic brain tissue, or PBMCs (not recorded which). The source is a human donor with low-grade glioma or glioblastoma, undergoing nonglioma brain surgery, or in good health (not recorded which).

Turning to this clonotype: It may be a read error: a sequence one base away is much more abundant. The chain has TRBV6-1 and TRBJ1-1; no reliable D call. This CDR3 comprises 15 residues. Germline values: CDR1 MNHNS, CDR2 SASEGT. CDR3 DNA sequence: TGTGCCAGCAGTGAAGAGGGCAGCCGGAACACTGAAGCTTCCTTT. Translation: CASSEEGSRNTEASF.

The CDR3 coding sequence is TGTGCCAGCAGCTTACAGCGGGGCCCAGATACGCAGTATTTT. This gives the protein CASSLQRGPDTQYF. V is TRBV7-9 and J is TRBJ2-3, with 7 bases that match TRBD2. Trimming at V came to 2 bases and at J to 4 bases, leaving 3 bases not matched to a gene. This CDR3 spans 14 amino acids. Germline V gene sequence: CDR1 SEHNR, CDR2 FQNEAQ (reference sequence).

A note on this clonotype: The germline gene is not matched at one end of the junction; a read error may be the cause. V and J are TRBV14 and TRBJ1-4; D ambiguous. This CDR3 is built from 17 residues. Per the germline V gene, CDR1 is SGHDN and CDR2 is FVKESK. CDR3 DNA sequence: TGTGCCAGCAGCCAAGACGGCGGTGTTGCAACTAGTGAAAAACTGTTTTTT. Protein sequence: CASSQDGGVATSEKLFF.

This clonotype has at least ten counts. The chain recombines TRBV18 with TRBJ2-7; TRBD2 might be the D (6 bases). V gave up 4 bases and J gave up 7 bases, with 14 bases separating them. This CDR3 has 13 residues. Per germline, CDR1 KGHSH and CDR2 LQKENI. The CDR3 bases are TGTGCCAGCTCACAGGGGACTCCCCAGGAGCAGTACGTC. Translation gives CASSQGTPQEQYV.

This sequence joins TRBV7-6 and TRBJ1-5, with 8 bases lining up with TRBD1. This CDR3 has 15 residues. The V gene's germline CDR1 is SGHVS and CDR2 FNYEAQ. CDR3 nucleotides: TGTGCAAGTCGCTTCTCAGGGGGCCGTAATCAGCCCCAGCATTTT. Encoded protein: CASRFSGGRNQPQHF.

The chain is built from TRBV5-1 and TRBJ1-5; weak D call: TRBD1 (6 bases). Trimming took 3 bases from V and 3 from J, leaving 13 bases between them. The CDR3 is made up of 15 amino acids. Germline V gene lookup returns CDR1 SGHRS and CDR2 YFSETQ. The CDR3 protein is CASSSGSGVNQPQHF. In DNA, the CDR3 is TGCGCCAGCAGCTCAGGATCAGGGGTCAATCAGCCCCAGCATTTT.

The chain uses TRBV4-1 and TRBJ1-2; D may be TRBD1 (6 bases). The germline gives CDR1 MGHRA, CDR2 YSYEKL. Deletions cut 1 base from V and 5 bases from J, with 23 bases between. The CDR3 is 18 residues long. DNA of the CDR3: TGCGCCAGCAGCCAAGGGGTACGACGGAGGGGGGGAGGATATGGCTACACCTTC. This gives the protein CASSQGVRRRGGGYGYTF.

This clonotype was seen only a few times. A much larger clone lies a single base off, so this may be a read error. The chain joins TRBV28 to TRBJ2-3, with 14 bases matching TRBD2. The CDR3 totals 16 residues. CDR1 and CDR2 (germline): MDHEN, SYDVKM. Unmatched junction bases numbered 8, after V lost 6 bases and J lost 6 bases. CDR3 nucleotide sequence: TGTGCCAGCAGCATCGGGACTAGCGGGGGCCGGGATACGCAGTATTTT. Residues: CASSIGTSGGRDTQYF.

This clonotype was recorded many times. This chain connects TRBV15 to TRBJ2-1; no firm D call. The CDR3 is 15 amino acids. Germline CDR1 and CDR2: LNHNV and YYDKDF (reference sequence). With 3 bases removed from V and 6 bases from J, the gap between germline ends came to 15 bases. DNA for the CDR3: TGTGCCACCAGCAGGGGCCCCCGCGGCCTCAATGAGCAGTTCTTC. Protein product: CATSRGPRGLNEQFF.

The CDR3 nucleotides are TGTGCCATCAGTGAGAAGGGATCCATCGCGGGGGTGTATTTT. It specifies CAISEKGSIAGVYF. The chain uses TRBV10-3 and TRBJ2-3; 7 nucleotides match TRBD2. Germline V gives CDR1 ENHRY, CDR2 SYGVKD. The CDR3 is 14 amino acids. V gave up 2 bases and J gave up 14 bases; unmatched junction bases: 13.

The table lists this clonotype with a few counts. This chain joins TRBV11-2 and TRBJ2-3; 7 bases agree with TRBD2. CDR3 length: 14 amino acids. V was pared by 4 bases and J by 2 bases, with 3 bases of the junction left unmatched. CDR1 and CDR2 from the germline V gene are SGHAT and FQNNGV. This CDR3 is CASSWAGVTDTQYF. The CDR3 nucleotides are TGTGCCAGCAGCTGGGCGGGGGTCACAGATACGCAGTATTTT.

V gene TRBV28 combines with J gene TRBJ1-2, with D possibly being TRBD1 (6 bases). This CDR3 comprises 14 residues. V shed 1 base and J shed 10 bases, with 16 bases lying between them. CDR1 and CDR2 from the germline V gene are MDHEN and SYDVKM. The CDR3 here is CASSLSWGGRTYTF. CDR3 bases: TGTGCCAGCAGTTTATCGTGGGGGGGCCGAACCTACACCTTC.

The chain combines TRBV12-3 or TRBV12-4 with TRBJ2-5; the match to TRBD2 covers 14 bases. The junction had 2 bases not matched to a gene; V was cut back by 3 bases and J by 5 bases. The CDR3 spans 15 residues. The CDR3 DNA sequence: TGTGCCAGCAGTTTGACTAGCGGGGGGGGTGAGACCCAGTACTTC. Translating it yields CASSLTSGGGETQYF.

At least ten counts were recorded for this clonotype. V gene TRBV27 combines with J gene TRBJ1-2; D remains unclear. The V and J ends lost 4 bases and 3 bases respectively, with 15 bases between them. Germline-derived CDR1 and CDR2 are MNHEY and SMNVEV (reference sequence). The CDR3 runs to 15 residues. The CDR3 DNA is TGTGCCAGCAGTTCCCGACTCCGAGGAGACTATGGCTACACCTTC. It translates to CASSSRLRGDYGYTF.

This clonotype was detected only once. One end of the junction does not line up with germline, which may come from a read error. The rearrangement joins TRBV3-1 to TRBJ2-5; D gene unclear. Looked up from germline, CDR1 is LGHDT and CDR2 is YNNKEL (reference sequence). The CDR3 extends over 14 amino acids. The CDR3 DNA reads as TGTGCCAGCAGCCAGTCGGGTGAATTGGACCCCGTATGCTTC. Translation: CASSQSGELDPVCF.

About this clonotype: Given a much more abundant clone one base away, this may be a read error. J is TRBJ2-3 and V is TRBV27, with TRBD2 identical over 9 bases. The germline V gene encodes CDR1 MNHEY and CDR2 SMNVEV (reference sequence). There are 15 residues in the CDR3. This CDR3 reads CASSFRRGGRDMQYF. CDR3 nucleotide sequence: TGTGCCAGCAGTTTCAGGCGGGGGGGTCGAGATATGCAGTATTTT.

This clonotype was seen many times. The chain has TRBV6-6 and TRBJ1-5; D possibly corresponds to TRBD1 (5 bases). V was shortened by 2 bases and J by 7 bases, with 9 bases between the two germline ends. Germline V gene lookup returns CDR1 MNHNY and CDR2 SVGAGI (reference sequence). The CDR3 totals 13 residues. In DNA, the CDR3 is TGTGCCAGCAGTTACAATGGGGCCCAGCCCCAGCATTTT. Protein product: CASSYNGAQPQHF.

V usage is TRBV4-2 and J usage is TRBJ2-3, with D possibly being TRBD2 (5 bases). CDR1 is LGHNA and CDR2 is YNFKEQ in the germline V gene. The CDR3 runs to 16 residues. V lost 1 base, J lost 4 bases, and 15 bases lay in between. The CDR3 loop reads CASSQVEEPGADTQYF. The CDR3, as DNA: TGTGCCAGCAGCCAAGTCGAGGAACCCGGGGCAGATACGCAGTATTTT.

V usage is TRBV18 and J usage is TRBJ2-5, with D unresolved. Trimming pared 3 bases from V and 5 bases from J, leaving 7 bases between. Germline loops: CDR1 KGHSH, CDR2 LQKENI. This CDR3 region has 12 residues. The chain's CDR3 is CASSPNEETQYF. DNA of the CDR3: TGTGCCAGCTCACCGAACGAGGAGACCCAGTACTTC.

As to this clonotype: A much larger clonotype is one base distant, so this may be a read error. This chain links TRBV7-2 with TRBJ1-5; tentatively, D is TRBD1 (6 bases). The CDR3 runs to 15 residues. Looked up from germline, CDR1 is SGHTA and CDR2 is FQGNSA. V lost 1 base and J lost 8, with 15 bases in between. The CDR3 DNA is TGTGCCAGCAGCTTAGGGGGGACACAGAATGAGCCCCAGCATTTT. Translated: CASSLGGTQNEPQHF.

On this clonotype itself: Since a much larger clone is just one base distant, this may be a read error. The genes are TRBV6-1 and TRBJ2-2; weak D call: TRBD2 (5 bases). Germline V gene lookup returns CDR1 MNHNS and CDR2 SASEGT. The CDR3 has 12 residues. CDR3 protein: CASSRPTGDLFF. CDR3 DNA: TGTGCCAGCAGTCGTCCCACCGGGGATCTGTTTTTT.